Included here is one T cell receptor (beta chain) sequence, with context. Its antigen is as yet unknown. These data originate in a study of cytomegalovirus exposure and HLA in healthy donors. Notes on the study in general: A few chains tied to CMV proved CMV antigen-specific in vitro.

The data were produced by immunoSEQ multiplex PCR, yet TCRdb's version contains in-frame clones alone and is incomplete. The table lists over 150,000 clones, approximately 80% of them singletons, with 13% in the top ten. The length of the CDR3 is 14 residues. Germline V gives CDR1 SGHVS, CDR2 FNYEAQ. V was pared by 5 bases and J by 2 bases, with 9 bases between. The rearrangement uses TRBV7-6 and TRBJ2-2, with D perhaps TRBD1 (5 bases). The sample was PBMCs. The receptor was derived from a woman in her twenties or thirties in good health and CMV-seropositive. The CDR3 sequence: CASSNGHNTGELFF. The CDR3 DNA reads TGTGCCAGCAGCAATGGACATAACACCGGGGAGCTGTTTTTT.